The rows below give T cell receptor beta chains drawn from one sample of a study of CD8 T cells in Susac syndrome. TCRdb redid the calling of the immunoSEQ multiplex PCR reads with MiXCR, one entry per CDR3 protein. The sample records under 200,000 distinct CDR3 sequences, approximately 95% being singletons. The sample was CD4+ T cells from PBMCs. These receptors were collected from a human donor with Susac syndrome. CDR3s leave out the opening cysteine and the closing phenylalanine or tryptophan.

TRBV20-1	SARVTQTQY
TRBV18	AGAWGNSFDEQY
TRBV9	ATSGTVTDTQY
TRBV9	ASSVIGHNSPLH
TRBV30	AWSVSRDGNSPLH
TRBV6-1	ASSYGRETQY
TRBV5-1	ASSLGIDRVLYEQY
TRBV6-6	ASSPTSGSYEQY
TRBV19	ASSINPARKETQY
TRBV19	ASSGWVSNYGYT
TRBV12-3/TRBV12-4	ASSSPQPKKLF
TRBV19	ASTPRGQNTGELF
TRBV12-3/TRBV12-4	ASRQGARTEAF
TRBV7-3	ASSLTRRGGALDTQY
TRBV9	ASSVAPGTDTQY
TRBV7-9	ASSLAAGVSNQPQH
TRBV30	AWSKLAGEQF
TRBV30	AWRAEFHYGYT
TRBV6-5	ASRLPAAQETQY
TRBV12-3/TRBV12-4	ASSSRTGQGL
TRBV6-2/TRBV6-3	ASSVDRAITYEQY
TRBV30	AWSVDHNQPQH
TRBV30	AWRTFGAGGSTDTQY
TRBV28	ASSFIRGTQY